Presented here are 8 T cell receptor beta chains from one specimen sequenced in a study of T cell responses to AZD1222 COVID-19 vaccine. Measured with immunoSEQ multiplex PCR; TCRdb has only the in-frame clones, and not every one. Of about 54,000 clones in the sample, more than 70% are singletons; the top ten hold around 13%. The sample was peripheral blood, taken 28 days after the second AZD1222 dose. Every receptor here comes from an adult who received the AZD1222 COVID-19 vaccine.

The chain recombines TRBV25-1 with TRBJ2-1; 7 bases are shared with TRBD2. The trim removed 4 bases at V and 12 bases at J, leaving 18 bases unmatched. The CDR3 is 16 residues long. Germline loops: CDR1 MGHDK, CDR2 SYGVNS. CDR3 protein: CASSAPGEGGLRGQFF. The CDR3 DNA is TGTGCCAGCAGTGCACCGGGGGAGGGAGGGCTAAGAGGGCAGTTCTTC.

The V and J genes are TRBV19 and TRBJ1-5, with D tentatively TRBD1 (6 bases). V was trimmed by 8 bases and J by 4 bases, leaving 15 bases between them. The CDR3 spans 14 residues. The germline V gene encodes CDR1 LNHDA and CDR2 SQIVND (reference sequence). The CDR3 region has the DNA TGTGCCAGTCGAAAACAGGGAATAAATCAGCCCCAGCATTTT. Translation gives CASRKQGINQPQHF.

This clone was counted a single time. The chain recombines TRBV9 with TRBJ1-3, with D uncertain. The germline V gene has CDR1 SGDLS and CDR2 YYNGEE. The CDR3 extends over 16 amino acids. V was pared by 2 bases and J by 4 bases, with 16 bases between. The CDR3 loop is CASSVSAGPGGNTIYF. The CDR3, as DNA: TGTGCCAGCAGCGTTTCGGCAGGCCCCGGGGGAAACACCATATATTTT.

The V gene is TRBV6-5, the J gene TRBJ1-5, with D possibly being TRBD1 (5 bases). The CDR3 length is 15 residues. Per germline, CDR1 MNHEY and CDR2 SVGAGI. The V gene lost 6 bases and the J gene lost 1 base, with 13 bases spanning the gap. The CDR3 DNA follows: TGTGCCAGCAGGAAGGACGCAGGGAGCAATCAGCCCCAGCATTTT. Protein product: CASRKDAGSNQPQHF.

The chain combines TRBV12-5 with TRBJ1-4; TRBD1 matches at 8 bases. This CDR3 has 15 residues. The V and J ends lost 1 base and 7 bases, in that order; junction bases with no gene match: 5. Germline V gives CDR1 LGHNT, CDR2 FRNRAP. The CDR3 sequence is CASGLGTGGTEKLFF. The CDR3 DNA sequence: TGTGCTAGTGGTTTGGGAACAGGGGGGACTGAAAAACTGTTTTTT.

This clone appeared a single time. V and J are TRBV19 and TRBJ2-7, with 7 positions matching TRBD1. Looked up from germline, CDR1 is LNHDA and CDR2 is SQIVND (reference sequence). The CDR3 is made up of 15 amino acids. V was pared by 5 bases and J by 1 base, with 8 bases of the junction left unmatched. The CDR3 region is CASSYAGTDSYEQYF. For the CDR3, the DNA is TGTGCCAGTAGTTACGCCGGGACAGATTCCTACGAGCAGTACTTC.

This chain joins TRBV29-1 and TRBJ2-5, with D perhaps matching TRBD2 (5 bases). The germline V gene has CDR1 SQVTM and CDR2 ANQGSEA. V lost 6 bases, J lost 1 base, and 9 bases lay in between. This CDR3 region has 12 residues. The CDR3 DNA sequence: TGCAGCGTCGTGGGGAGCCAAGAGACCCAGTACTTC. Protein: CSVVGSQETQYF.

V is TRBV14 and J is TRBJ2-1; D is perhaps TRBD2 (5 bases). CDR1 SGHDN and CDR2 FVKESK come from the germline V gene. The V and J ends lost 4 bases and 7 bases respectively, with 11 bases between them. The CDR3 sequence is 13 residues long. The DNA of the CDR3 is TGTGCCAGCAGCCGAGGGAACATTAATGAGCAGTTCTTC. Its translation: CASSRGNINEQFF.